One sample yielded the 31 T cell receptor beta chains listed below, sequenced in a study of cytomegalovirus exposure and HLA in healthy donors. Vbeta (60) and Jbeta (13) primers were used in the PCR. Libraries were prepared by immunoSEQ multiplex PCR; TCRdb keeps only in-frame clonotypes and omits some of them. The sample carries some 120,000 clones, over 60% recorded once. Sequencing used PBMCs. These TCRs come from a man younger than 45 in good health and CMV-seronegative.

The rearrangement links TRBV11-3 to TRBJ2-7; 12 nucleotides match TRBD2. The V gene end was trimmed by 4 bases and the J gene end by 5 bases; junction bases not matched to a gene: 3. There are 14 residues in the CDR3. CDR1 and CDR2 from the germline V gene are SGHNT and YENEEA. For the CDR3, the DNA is TGTGCCAGCAGCTCCCGACTAGCGGGAGACGAGCAGTACTTC. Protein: CASSSRLAGDEQYF.

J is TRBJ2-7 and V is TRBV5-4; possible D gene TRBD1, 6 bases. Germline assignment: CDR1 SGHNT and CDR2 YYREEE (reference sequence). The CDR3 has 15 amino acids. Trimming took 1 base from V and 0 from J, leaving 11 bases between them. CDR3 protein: CASSLKTGFSYEQYF. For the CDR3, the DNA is TGTGCCAGCAGCTTGAAGACAGGTTTCTCCTACGAGCAGTACTTC.

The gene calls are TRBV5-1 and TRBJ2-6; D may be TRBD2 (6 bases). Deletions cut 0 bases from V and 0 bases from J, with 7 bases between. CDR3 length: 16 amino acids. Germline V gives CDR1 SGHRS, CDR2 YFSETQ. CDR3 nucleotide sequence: TGCGCCAGCAGCTTGGCCGGGAGCTCTGGGGCCAACGTCCTGACTTTC. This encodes CASSLAGSSGANVLTF.

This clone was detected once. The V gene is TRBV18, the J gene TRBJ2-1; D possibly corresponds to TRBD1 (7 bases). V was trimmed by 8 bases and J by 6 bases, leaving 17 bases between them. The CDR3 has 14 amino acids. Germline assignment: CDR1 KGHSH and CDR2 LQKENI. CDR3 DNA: TGTGCCAGCCGAGGGGGGACAGACCTCAATGAGCAGTTCTTC. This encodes CASRGGTDLNEQFF.

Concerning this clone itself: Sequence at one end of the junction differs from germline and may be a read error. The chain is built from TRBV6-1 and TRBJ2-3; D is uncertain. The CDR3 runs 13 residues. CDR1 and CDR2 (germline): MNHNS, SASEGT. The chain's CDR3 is CVSSARHEDTQYF. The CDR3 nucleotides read TGTGTCAGCAGTGCCAGACATGAAGATACGCAGTATTTT.

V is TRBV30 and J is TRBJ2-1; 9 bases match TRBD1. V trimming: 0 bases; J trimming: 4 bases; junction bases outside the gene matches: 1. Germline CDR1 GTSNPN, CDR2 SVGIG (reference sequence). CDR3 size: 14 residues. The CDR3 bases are TGTGCCTGGAGTGTAGGGACAGGGTACAATGAGCAGTTCTTC. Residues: CAWSVGTGYNEQFF.

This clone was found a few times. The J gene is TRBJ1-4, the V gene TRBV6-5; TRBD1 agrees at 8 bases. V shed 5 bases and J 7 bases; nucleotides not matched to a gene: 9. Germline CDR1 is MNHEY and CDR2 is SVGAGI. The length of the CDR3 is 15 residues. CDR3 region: CASSTLRGRGEKLFF. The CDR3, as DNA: TGTGCCAGCAGTACCCTCAGGGGGCGGGGTGAAAAACTGTTTTTT.

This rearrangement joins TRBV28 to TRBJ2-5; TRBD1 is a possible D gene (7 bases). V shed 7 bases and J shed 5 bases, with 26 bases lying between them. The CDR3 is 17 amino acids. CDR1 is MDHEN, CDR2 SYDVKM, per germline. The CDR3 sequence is CASTQGGAGKPRETQYF. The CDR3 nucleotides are TGTGCCAGCACCCAGGGGGGAGCGGGCAAGCCAAGGGAGACCCAGTACTTC. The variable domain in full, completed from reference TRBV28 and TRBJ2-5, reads DVKVTQSSRYLVKRTGEKVFLECVQDMDHENMFWYRQDPGLGLRLIYFSYDVKMKEKGDIPEGYSVSREKKERFSLILESASTNQTSMYLCASTQGGAGKPRETQYFGPGTRLLVL.

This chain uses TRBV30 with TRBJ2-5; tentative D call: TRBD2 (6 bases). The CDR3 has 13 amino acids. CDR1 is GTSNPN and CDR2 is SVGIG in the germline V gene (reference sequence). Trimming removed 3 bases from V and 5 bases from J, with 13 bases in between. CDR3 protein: CAWSWFRGETQYF. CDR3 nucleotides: TGTGCCTGGAGCTGGTTTCGGGGGGAGACCCAGTACTTC.

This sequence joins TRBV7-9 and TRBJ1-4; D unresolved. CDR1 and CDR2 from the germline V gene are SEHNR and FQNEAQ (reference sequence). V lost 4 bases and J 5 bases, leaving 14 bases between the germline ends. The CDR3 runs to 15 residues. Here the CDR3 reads CASSSVLAGNEKLFF. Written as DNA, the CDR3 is TGTGCCAGCAGCTCCGTTTTGGCGGGGAATGAAAAACTGTTTTTT.

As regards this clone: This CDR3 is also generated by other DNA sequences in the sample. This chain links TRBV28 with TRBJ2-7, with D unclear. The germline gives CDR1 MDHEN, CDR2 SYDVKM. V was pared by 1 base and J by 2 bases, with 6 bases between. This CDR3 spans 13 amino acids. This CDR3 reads CASSLYRAYEQYF. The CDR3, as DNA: TGTGCCAGCAGTTTATACAGAGCCTACGAGCAGTACTTC.

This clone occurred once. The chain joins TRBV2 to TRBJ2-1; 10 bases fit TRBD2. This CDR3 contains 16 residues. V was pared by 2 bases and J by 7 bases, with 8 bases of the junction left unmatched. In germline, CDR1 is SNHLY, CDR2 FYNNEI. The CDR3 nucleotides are TGTGCCAGCAGTGAACAGGGAGGACTAGCGGAAAATGAGCAGTTCTTC. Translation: CASSEQGGLAENEQFF.

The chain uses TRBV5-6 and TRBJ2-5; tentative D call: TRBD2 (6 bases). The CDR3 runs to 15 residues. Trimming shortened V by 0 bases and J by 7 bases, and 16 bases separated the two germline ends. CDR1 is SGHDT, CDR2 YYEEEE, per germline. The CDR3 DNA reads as TGTGCCAGCAGCTTGGACGCGGCGGGATGGTCGACCCAGTACTTC. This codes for CASSLDAAGWSTQYF.

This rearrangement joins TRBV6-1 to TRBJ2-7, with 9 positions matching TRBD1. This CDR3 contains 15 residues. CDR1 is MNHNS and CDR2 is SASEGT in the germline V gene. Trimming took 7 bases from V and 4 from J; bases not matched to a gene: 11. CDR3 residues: CASTLTGGKRYEQYF. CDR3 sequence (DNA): TGTGCCAGCACCTTGACAGGGGGGAAACGATACGAGCAGTACTTC.

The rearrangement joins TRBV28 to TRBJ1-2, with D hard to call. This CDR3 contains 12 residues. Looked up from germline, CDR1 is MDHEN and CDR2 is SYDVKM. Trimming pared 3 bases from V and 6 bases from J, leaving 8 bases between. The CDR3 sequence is CASSFTGNGYTF. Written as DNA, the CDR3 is TGTGCCAGCAGTTTCACGGGGAATGGCTACACCTTC.

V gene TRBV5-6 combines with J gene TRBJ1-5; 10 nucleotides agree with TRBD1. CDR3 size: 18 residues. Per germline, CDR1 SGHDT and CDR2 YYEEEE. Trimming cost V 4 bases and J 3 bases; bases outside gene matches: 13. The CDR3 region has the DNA TGTGCCAGCAGCCCGAGAAGAGGACAGGGGGGCAACAATCAGCCCCAGCATTTT. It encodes CASSPRRGQGGNNQPQHF.

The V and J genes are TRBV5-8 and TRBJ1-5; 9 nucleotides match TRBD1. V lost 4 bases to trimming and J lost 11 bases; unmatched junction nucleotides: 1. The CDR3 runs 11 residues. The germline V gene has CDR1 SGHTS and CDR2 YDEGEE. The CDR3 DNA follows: TGTGCCAGCAGCCGGGACAGGGCCCAGCATTTT. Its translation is CASSRDRAQHF.

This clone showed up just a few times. CDR3 amino acids: CASSSPMDSMNTEAFF. The CDR3 nucleotides read TGTGCCAGCAGTTCCCCCATGGACAGCATGAACACTGAAGCTTTCTTT. This chain links TRBV28 with TRBJ1-1; TRBD1 might be the D (6 bases). V lost 4 bases and J 0 bases, leaving 15 bases between the germline ends. CDR1 and CDR2 (germline): MDHEN, SYDVKM. The CDR3 contains 16 residues. Complete variable domain (other parts from reference TRBV28 and TRBJ1-1): DVKVTQSSRYLVKRTGEKVFLECVQDMDHENMFWYRQDPGLGLRLIYFSYDVKMKEKGDIPEGYSVSREKKERFSLILESASTNQTSMYLCASSSPMDSMNTEAFFGQGTRLTVV.

This chain's CDR3 is CASSLLGTRSYEQYF. CDR3 in DNA: TGTGCCAGTAGTCTTCTCGGGACACGCTCCTACGAGCAGTACTTC. The chain is built from TRBV19 and TRBJ2-7; D is possibly TRBD1 (6 bases). V was clipped by 5 bases and J by 0 bases, with 14 bases between them. This CDR3 has 15 amino acids. Germline V gene data show CDR1 as LNHDA and CDR2 as SQIVND (reference sequence). Drawing the rest from reference TRBV19 and TRBJ2-7, the complete variable domain is DGGITQSPKYLFRKEGQNVTLSCEQNLNHDAMYWYRQDPGQGLRLIYYSQIVNDFQKGDIAEGYSVSREKKESFPLTVTSAQKNPTAFYLCASSLLGTRSYEQYFGPGTRLTVT.

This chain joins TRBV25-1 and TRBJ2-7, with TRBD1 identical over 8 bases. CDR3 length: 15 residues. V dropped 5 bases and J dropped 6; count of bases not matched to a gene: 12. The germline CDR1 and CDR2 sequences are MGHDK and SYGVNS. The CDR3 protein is CASSHQDRVVGEQYF. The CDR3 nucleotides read TGTGCCAGCAGTCACCAGGACAGGGTCGTGGGCGAGCAGTACTTC.

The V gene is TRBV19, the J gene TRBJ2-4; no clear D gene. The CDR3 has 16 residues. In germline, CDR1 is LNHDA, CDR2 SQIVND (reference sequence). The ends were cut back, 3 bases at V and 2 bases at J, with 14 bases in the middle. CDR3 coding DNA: TGTGCCAGTAGTATTTTACTACCCCGGACCAAAAACATTCAGTACTTC. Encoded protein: CASSILLPRTKNIQYF.

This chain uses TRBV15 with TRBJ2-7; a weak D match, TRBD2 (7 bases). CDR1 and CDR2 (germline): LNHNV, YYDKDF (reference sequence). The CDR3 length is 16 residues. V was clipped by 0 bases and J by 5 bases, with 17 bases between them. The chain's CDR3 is CATSRDGQGRVNEQYF. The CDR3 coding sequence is TGTGCCACCAGCAGAGATGGGCAGGGGAGGGTTAACGAGCAGTACTTC.

This CDR3 reads CASSATSGKQETQYF. Written as DNA, the CDR3 is TGTGCCAGCAGCGCTACTAGCGGAAAACAAGAGACCCAGTACTTC. The chain joins TRBV5-4 to TRBJ2-5; 8 bases are shared with TRBD2. Germline V gives CDR1 SGHNT, CDR2 YYREEE (reference sequence). J was trimmed by 2 bases and V by 4 bases; bases with no gene match: 7. The CDR3 length is 15 residues.

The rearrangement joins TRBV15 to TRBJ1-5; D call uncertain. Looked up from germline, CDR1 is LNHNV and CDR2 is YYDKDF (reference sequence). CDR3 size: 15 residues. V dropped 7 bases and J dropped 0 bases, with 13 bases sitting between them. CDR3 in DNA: TGTGCCACCAAGGCGGTAGACTATAGCAATCAGCCCCAGCATTTT. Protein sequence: CATKAVDYSNQPQHF.

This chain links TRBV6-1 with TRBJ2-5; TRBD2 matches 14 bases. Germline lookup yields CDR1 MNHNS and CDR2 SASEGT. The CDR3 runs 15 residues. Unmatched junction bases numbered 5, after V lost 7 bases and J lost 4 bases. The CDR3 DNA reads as TGTGCCAGCATTCGACTAGCGGGAGGGCCAGAGACCCAGTACTTC. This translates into CASIRLAGGPETQYF.

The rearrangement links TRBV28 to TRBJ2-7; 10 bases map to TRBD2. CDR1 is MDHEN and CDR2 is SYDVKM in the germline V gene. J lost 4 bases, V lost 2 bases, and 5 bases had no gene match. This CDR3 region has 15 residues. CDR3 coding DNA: TGTGCCAGCAGTTTAAGGGCTAGCGGGAGTTACGAGCAGTACTTC. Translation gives CASSLRASGSYEQYF.

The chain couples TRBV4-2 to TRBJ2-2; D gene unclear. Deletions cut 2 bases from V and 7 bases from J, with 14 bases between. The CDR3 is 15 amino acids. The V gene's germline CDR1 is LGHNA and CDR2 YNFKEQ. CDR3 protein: CASSQTPLYGGELFF. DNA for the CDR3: TGTGCCAGCAGCCAAACCCCCTTATACGGCGGGGAGCTGTTTTTT.

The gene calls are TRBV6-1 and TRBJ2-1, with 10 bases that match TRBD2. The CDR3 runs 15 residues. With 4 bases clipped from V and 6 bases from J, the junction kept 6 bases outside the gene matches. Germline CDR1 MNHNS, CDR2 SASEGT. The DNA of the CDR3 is TGTGCCAGCAGTGCCGGGACTAGCGTTATCAATGAGCAGTTCTTC. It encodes CASSAGTSVINEQFF.

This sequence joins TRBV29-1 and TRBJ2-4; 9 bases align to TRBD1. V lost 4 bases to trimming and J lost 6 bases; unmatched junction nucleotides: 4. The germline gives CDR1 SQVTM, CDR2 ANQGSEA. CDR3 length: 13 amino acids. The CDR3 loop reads CSVAETGGNIQYF. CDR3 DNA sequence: TGCAGCGTTGCCGAGACAGGGGGAAACATTCAGTACTTC.

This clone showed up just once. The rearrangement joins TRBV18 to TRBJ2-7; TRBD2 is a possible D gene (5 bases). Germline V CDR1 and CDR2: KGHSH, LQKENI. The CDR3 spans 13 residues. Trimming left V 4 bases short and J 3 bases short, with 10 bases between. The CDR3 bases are TGTGCCAGCTCACTCGGACTGAACTACGAGCAGTACTTC. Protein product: CASSLGLNYEQYF.

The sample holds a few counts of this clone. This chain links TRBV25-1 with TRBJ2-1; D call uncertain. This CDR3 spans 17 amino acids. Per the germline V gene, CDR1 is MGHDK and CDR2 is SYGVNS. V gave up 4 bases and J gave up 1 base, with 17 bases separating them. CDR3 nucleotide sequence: TGTGCCAGCAGTGTAACTTCCTCCTTAATTTCCTACAATGAGCAGTTCTTC. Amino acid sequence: CASSVTSSLISYNEQFF.